This is a list of T cell receptor beta chains from one sample in a study of identical twins. From the 5' RACE reads, TCRdb called clonotypes with MiXCR, one entry per CDR3 protein. This sample has about 210,000 distinct CDR3 sequences, with over 8% found just once. Sequenced sample: memory (CD45RO+) T cells sorted from blood. Receptor source: a woman between 18 and 30 years old in good health. The CDR3 runs from the conserved cysteine through the conserved F or W. Fields, in order: D gene, J gene, clone size, V gene, CDR3 DNA, CDR3 protein. A D gene is named only where the DNA matches it firmly. For some rows the clone size is stated as once, few or many, or as a class when expanded; others skip it.

.	TRBJ2-1	.	TRBV19	TGTGCCAGTAGTCCGGAGCTATATTACAATGAGCAGTTCTTC	CASSPELYYNEQFF
.	TRBJ2-7	many	TRBV10-2	TGCGCCAGCAGTGATACTAGAACTAGCTCCTACGAGCAGTACTTC	CASSDTRTSSYEQYF
.	TRBJ2-3	.	TRBV15	TGTGCCACCAAGGGGGGACGTGACCTGTATACGCAGTATTTT	CATKGGRDLYTQYF
.	TRBJ2-6	few	TRBV7-2	TGTGCCAGCAGCTCCTCCCCCCCAGTCTCTGGGGCCAACGTCCTGACTTTC	CASSSSPPVSGANVLTF
TRBD1	TRBJ1-2	.	TRBV18	TGTGCCAGCTCACCTCCCGCGACAGGGGACTATGGCTACACCTTC	CASSPPATGDYGYTF
.	TRBJ1-5	few	TRBV20-1	TGCAGTGCTCAAACAGGGCCCAATCAGCCCCAGCATTTT	CSAQTGPNQPQHF
.	TRBJ2-1	.	TRBV7-9	TGTGCCAGCAGCCCGGGACCCACTAGCCAGTTCTTC	CASSPGPTSQFF
.	TRBJ2-7	.	TRBV21-1	TGTGCCAGCAGCAACAAAGTTGGGACAGGGGACCACGAGCAGTACTTC	CASSNKVGTGDHEQYF
.	TRBJ1-2	few	TRBV20-1	TGCAGTGCTACAGGGAGTATAAGCTATGGCTACACCTTC	CSATGSISYGYTF
.	TRBJ2-6	few	TRBV5-1	TGCGCCAGCAGCTTGCAAGGGGGGAGCTCTGGGGCCAACGTCCTGACTTTC	CASSLQGGSSGANVLTF